Below, one TCR beta chain is given with its context. What it binds is not known. The time point here: week 5, during vaccination. Doses consisted of 300 ug of mutant IDH1 20-mer peptide each, paired with topical imiquimod. This specimen belongs to a study of a mutant IDH1 vaccine in newly diagnosed glioma. In the study overall: A roughly 60% male, about 38% female split and a mean age of about 43 years characterized treated patients.

The protocol was immunoSEQ multiplex PCR, while the TCRdb copy is restricted to in-frame clones and leaves out a portion. The sample holds around 56,000 clones, about 80% seen once. The germline gives CDR1 SGHNT, CDR2 YYREEE (reference sequence). The CDR3 covers 19 residues. With 4 bases removed from V and 0 bases from J, the gap between germline ends came to 20 bases. The input for sequencing was PBMCs, taken from a glioma patient whose treatment included an IDH1 peptide vaccine. The TCR originated in a woman between 18 and 29 years old with glioma. Some clones in this sample may be carry-over from other donors' samples. The V and J genes are TRBV5-4 and TRBJ2-6; a weak D match, TRBD1 (5 bases). Written as DNA, the CDR3 is TGTGCCAGCAGCCCGGGTAGTGACAGTGAGAGCTCTGGGGCCAACGTCCTGACTTTC. Translating gives CASSPGSDSESSGANVLTF.